Shown below are 7 T cell receptor beta chains from a single sample sequenced in a study of CD8+ T cells in alopecia areata. Sequencing used cDNA as its template, made by extracting RNA and reverse transcribing it. The assay was immunoSEQ multiplex PCR, and TCRdb's table has in-frame clones only and misses some. Among 190,000 or so clones listed, 55% to 70% were seen once. Described treatment: oral pan-JAK inhibitor, 5-10 mg twice daily. This specimen consisted of CD4+ T cells sorted from blood, obtained at week 4, from a patient treated with tofacitinib. The receptors were gathered from a human donor with alopecia areata.

The rearrangement uses TRBV27 and TRBJ2-7, with a possible D match to TRBD1 (7 bases). V gave up 8 bases and J gave up 4 bases, with 15 bases separating them. The CDR3 extends over 13 amino acids. In germline, CDR1 is MNHEY, CDR2 SMNVEV (reference sequence). Here the CDR3 reads CASCGAGGYEQYF. In DNA form, the CDR3 reads TGTGCCAGCTGCGGGGCAGGGGGTTACGAGCAGTACTTC.

This clone was found a few times. V and J are TRBV30 and TRBJ2-5; 10 nucleotides agree with TRBD2. Trimming cost V 2 bases and J 5 bases; bases outside gene matches: 11. The CDR3 contains 16 residues. Germline assignment: CDR1 GTSNPN and CDR2 SVGIG (reference sequence). CDR3 coding DNA: TGTGCCTGGAGTAACCCAGCGGGGGGGCATCTGGAGACCCAGTACTTC. It codes for CAWSNPAGGHLETQYF.

This clone was observed a few times. This chain joins TRBV30 and TRBJ1-5; 7 bases are shared with TRBD1. Per the germline V gene, CDR1 is GTSNPN and CDR2 is SVGIG (reference sequence). CDR3 length: 16 residues. V was pared by 3 bases and J by 1 base, with 9 bases of the junction left unmatched. CDR3 in amino acids: CAWSTKTGLSNQPQHF. The CDR3 DNA reads as TGTGCCTGGAGCACCAAGACAGGGTTGAGCAATCAGCCCCAGCATTTT.

This clone was seen only a few times. This chain connects TRBV11-2 to TRBJ1-6; 8 nucleotides align to TRBD1. The V segment lost 4 bases and the J segment 8 bases; nucleotides outside the gene matches: 7. Germline CDR1 SGHAT, CDR2 FQNNGV. This CDR3 has 15 amino acids. CDR3 DNA sequence: TGTGCCAGCAGCTCCGAGGACAGGGTGGATTCACCCCTCCACTTT. Protein sequence: CASSSEDRVDSPLHF.

The chain carries TRBV28 and TRBJ2-1, with TRBD2 identical over 9 bases. CDR1 and CDR2 from the germline V gene are MDHEN and SYDVKM. This CDR3 spans 16 amino acids. V was pared by 3 bases and J by 2 bases, with 5 bases of the junction left unmatched. In DNA, the CDR3 is TGTGCCAGCAGTTTCGCGACTAGCGGTCCCTACAATGAGCAGTTCTTC. Protein product: CASSFATSGPYNEQFF.

This clone was seen a handful of times. This chain joins TRBV4-1 and TRBJ1-1, with TRBD1 as a possible D gene (5 bases). Per the germline V gene, CDR1 is MGHRA and CDR2 is YSYEKL. The V end lost 5 bases, the J end lost 9 bases, and 10 bases lay between the germline ends. This CDR3 region has 11 residues. The CDR3, as DNA: TGCGCCAGCAGCACCCGACAGAAAGCTTTCTTT. Its translation: CASSTRQKAFF.

This clone appeared a single time. This chain links TRBV30 with TRBJ1-5; D perhaps matches TRBD1 (5 bases). This CDR3 contains 12 residues. Trimming took 5 bases from V and 4 from J, leaving 9 bases between them. Germline CDR1 GTSNPN, CDR2 SVGIG (reference sequence). The CDR3 is CAWQGLNQPQHF. The DNA for the CDR3 is TGTGCCTGGCAGGGACTGAATCAGCCCCAGCATTTT. Filled out from reference TRBV30 and TRBJ1-5, the complete variable domain reads SQTIHQWPATLVQPVGSPLSLECTVEGTSNPNLYWYRQAAGRGLQLLFYSVGIGQISSEVPQNLSASRPQDRQFILSSKKLLLSDSGFYLCAWQGLNQPQHFGDGTRLSIL.